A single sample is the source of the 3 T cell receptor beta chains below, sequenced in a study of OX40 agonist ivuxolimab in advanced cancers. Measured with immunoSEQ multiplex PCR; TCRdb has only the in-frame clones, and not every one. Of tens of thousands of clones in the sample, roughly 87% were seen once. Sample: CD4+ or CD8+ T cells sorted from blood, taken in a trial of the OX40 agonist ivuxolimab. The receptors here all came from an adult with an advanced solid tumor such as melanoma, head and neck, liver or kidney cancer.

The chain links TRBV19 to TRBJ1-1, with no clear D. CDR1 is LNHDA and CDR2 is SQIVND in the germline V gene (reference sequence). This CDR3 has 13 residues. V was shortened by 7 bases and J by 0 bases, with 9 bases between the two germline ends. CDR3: CASTHRVNTEAFF. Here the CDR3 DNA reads TGTGCCAGTACCCACCGGGTGAACACTGAAGCTTTCTTT.

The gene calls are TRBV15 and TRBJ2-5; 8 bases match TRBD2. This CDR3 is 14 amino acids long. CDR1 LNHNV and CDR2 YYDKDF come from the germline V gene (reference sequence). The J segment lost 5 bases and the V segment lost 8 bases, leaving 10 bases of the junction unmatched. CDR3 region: CATGTRGGSETQYF. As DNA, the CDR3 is TGTGCCACCGGAACCCGGGGGGGGTCGGAGACCCAGTACTTC.

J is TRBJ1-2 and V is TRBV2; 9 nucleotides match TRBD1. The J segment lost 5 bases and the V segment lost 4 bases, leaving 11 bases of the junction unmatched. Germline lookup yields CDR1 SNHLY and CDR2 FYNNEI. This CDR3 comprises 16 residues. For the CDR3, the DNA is TGTGCCAGCAGTGGGGGAAACAGGGGGCAAGGATATGGCTACACCTTC. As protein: CASSGGNRGQGYGYTF. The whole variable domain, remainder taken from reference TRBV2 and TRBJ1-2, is EPEVTQTPSHQVTQMGQEVILRCVPISNHLYFYWYRQILGQKVEFLVSFYNNEISEKSEIFDDQFSVERPDGSNFTLKIRSTKLEDSAMYFCASSGGNRGQGYGYTFGSGTRLTVV.